This TCR beta chain was documented in a study of shared clonotypes between healthy human individuals. Per germline, CDR1 SGDLS and CDR2 YYNGEE. Between the trimmed V and J ends, which lost 0 bases and 0 bases, there was a span of 6 bases. The CDR3 is 14 residues long. Clones were sequenced by immunoSEQ multiplex PCR, and TCRdb holds only the in-frame ones, with some missing. The sample contains under 1,900,000 clones, less than 99% of which appear only once. This sequence originates from a man between 25 and 39 years old in good health. The chain is built from TRBV9 and TRBJ1-2; D gene ambiguous. Sequencing input: naive CD4+ T cells sorted from blood. Regarding subset: CD45RA+ positively selected. CDR3 region: CASSVGDTNYGYTF. DNA of the CDR3: TGTGCCAGCAGCGTAGGAGATACTAACTATGGCTACACCTTC.